This passage covers 14 T cell receptor beta chains from one sample sequenced in a study of blood T cell repertoires in COVID-19. TCRdb's copy holds only in-frame clones and misses some; the assay was immunoSEQ multiplex PCR. The table includes about 150,000 clones, 84% detected once. Input material: peripheral blood. All receptors derive from a human donor in a cohort sampled during active COVID-19.

This clone was counted only a few times. The J gene is TRBJ1-2, the V gene TRBV2; 7 bases are a match to TRBD1. Unmatched junction bases numbered 6, after V lost 4 bases and J lost 4 bases. Germline-derived CDR1 and CDR2 are SNHLY and FYNNEI. The CDR3 contains 14 residues. The CDR3 reads CASSGDRQGYGYTF. Here the CDR3 DNA reads TGTGCCAGCAGTGGGGACAGACAGGGCTATGGCTACACCTTC.

The chain uses TRBV5-4 and TRBJ2-4, with 7 bases aligning to TRBD1. CDR1 is SGHNT and CDR2 is YYREEE in the germline V gene (reference sequence). This CDR3 spans 14 amino acids. The J segment lost 8 bases and the V segment lost 4 bases, leaving 9 bases of the junction unmatched. CDR3 sequence reads: CASSLTTGNDIQYF. The CDR3 DNA reads TGTGCCAGCAGCCTCACGACAGGGAACGACATTCAGTACTTC. Looking up the rest from reference TRBV5-4 and TRBJ2-4 gives the full variable domain: ETGVTQSPTHLIKTRGQQVTLRCSSQSGHNTVSWYQQALGQGPQFIFQYYREEENGRGNFPPRFSGLQFPNYSSELNVNALELDDSALYLCASSLTTGNDIQYFGAGTRLSVL.

The CDR3 coding sequence is TGTGCCAGTAGCCGGGACAGGGGGACCTCTGGAAACACCATATATTTT. Translating gives CASSRDRGTSGNTIYF. J is TRBJ1-3 and V is TRBV19; 11 positions match TRBD1. Germline assignment: CDR1 LNHDA and CDR2 SQIVND (reference sequence). CDR3 size: 16 residues. V was pared by 6 bases and J by 0 bases, with 4 bases of the junction left unmatched.

The rearrangement links TRBV7-9 to TRBJ1-3; D unresolved. The CDR3 has 14 residues. V was clipped by 5 bases and J by 2 bases, with 10 bases between them. In germline, CDR1 is SEHNR, CDR2 FQNEAQ (reference sequence). This chain's CDR3 is CASSPGFTGNTIYF. The CDR3 DNA follows: TGTGCCAGCAGCCCCGGGTTTACTGGAAACACCATATATTTT.

The rearrangement uses TRBV7-6 and TRBJ2-5; D perhaps matches TRBD1 (6 bases). This CDR3 has 16 amino acids. V lost 1 base, J lost 0 bases, and 12 bases lay in between. Per the germline V gene, CDR1 is SGHVS and CDR2 is FNYEAQ. The CDR3 is CASSLGRQVYQETQYF. CDR3 DNA sequence: TGTGCCAGCAGCTTAGGTCGACAGGTGTACCAAGAGACCCAGTACTTC.

The gene calls are TRBV6-5 and TRBJ1-2, with 9 bases lining up with TRBD1. Germline V gives CDR1 MNHEY, CDR2 SVGAGI. This CDR3 region has 15 residues. V was pared by 2 bases and J by 4 bases, with 5 bases of the junction left unmatched. CDR3 DNA: TGTGCCAGCAGTTACCGTTGGGACAGGGTCTATGGCTACACCTTC. Translating it yields CASSYRWDRVYGYTF.

The rearrangement links TRBV29-1 to TRBJ1-4, with D unresolved. V gave up 8 bases and J gave up 3 bases, with 16 bases separating them. CDR3 size: 14 residues. Germline V CDR1 and CDR2: SQVTM, ANQGSEA. In nucleotides, the CDR3 is TGCAGCTTCCGTTGGAGGGTTCCTAATGAAAAACTGTTTTTT. This translates into CSFRWRVPNEKLFF.

This sequence joins TRBV2 and TRBJ1-2, with D perhaps matching TRBD1 (5 bases). V lost 7 bases to trimming and J lost 6 bases, with 21 bases between them. This CDR3 has 15 amino acids. Germline CDR1 SNHLY, CDR2 FYNNEI. CDR3 region: CASTDNPRAGHGYTF. CDR3 DNA: TGTGCCAGCACTGACAACCCCCGGGCAGGGCATGGCTACACCTTC. Filled out from reference TRBV2 and TRBJ1-2, the complete variable domain reads EPEVTQTPSHQVTQMGQEVILRCVPISNHLYFYWYRQILGQKVEFLVSFYNNEISEKSEIFDDQFSVERPDGSNFTLKIRSTKLEDSAMYFCASTDNPRAGHGYTFGSGTRLTVV.

The chain carries TRBV7-9 and TRBJ1-1, with 10 bases matching TRBD1. V shed 9 bases, J shed 5 bases, and the junction held 6 bases outside the gene matches. Per germline, CDR1 SEHNR and CDR2 FQNEAQ (reference sequence). CDR3 size: 13 residues. The CDR3 DNA reads as TGTGCCAGTGTTCGGACAGGGGGGACTGAAGCTTTCTTT. Translation gives CASVRTGGTEAFF.

CDR3 nucleotides: TGTGCCAGCAGTTACGGGGGGTTTGATTCACCCCTCCACTTT. Translated: CASSYGGFDSPLHF. The genes are TRBV6-5 and TRBJ1-6, with a tentative D call TRBD1 (5 bases). Germline values: CDR1 MNHEY, CDR2 SVGAGI. The CDR3 consists of 14 residues. V was trimmed by 2 bases and J by 8 bases, leaving 10 bases between them.

The chain couples TRBV30 to TRBJ1-6; tentatively, D is TRBD1 (5 bases). The V end lost 3 bases, the J end lost 9 bases, and 12 bases lay between the germline ends. The germline V gene encodes CDR1 GTSNPN and CDR2 SVGIG (reference sequence). CDR3 length equals 13 residues. The DNA for the CDR3 is TGTGCCTGGAGAGGGGCTTCGGGTTCACCCCTCCACTTT. Protein sequence: CAWRGASGSPLHF.

The V call is TRBV5-1, the J call TRBJ1-1; 10 bases agree with TRBD1. CDR1 and CDR2 from the germline V gene are SGHRS and YFSETQ. The trim removed 4 bases at V and 7 bases at J, leaving 7 bases unmatched. The CDR3 spans 14 residues. CDR3 sequence (DNA): TGCGCCAGCAGCGCGACAGGGGGCTTGGGTGAAGCTTTCTTT. It encodes CASSATGGLGEAFF.

The CDR3 loop reads CASSLQGSPTEAFF. The CDR3 bases are TGTGCCAGTAGCCTACAGGGGAGTCCCACTGAAGCTTTCTTT. The rearrangement uses TRBV19 and TRBJ1-1; TRBD1 matches 7 bases. The CDR3 is 14 amino acids. CDR1 LNHDA and CDR2 SQIVND come from the germline V gene (reference sequence). V shed 6 bases, J shed 4 bases, and the junction held 8 bases outside the gene matches.

The CDR3 DNA follows: TGTGCCAGCAGTTCCCTTGGGACAGGGGTCATCAATGAGCAGTTCTTC. It is translated as CASSSLGTGVINEQFF. The rearrangement links TRBV27 to TRBJ2-1, with 10 bases fitting TRBD1. Germline values: CDR1 MNHEY, CDR2 SMNVEV (reference sequence). The junction had 9 bases not matched to a gene; V was cut back by 4 bases and J by 6 bases. This CDR3 contains 16 residues.